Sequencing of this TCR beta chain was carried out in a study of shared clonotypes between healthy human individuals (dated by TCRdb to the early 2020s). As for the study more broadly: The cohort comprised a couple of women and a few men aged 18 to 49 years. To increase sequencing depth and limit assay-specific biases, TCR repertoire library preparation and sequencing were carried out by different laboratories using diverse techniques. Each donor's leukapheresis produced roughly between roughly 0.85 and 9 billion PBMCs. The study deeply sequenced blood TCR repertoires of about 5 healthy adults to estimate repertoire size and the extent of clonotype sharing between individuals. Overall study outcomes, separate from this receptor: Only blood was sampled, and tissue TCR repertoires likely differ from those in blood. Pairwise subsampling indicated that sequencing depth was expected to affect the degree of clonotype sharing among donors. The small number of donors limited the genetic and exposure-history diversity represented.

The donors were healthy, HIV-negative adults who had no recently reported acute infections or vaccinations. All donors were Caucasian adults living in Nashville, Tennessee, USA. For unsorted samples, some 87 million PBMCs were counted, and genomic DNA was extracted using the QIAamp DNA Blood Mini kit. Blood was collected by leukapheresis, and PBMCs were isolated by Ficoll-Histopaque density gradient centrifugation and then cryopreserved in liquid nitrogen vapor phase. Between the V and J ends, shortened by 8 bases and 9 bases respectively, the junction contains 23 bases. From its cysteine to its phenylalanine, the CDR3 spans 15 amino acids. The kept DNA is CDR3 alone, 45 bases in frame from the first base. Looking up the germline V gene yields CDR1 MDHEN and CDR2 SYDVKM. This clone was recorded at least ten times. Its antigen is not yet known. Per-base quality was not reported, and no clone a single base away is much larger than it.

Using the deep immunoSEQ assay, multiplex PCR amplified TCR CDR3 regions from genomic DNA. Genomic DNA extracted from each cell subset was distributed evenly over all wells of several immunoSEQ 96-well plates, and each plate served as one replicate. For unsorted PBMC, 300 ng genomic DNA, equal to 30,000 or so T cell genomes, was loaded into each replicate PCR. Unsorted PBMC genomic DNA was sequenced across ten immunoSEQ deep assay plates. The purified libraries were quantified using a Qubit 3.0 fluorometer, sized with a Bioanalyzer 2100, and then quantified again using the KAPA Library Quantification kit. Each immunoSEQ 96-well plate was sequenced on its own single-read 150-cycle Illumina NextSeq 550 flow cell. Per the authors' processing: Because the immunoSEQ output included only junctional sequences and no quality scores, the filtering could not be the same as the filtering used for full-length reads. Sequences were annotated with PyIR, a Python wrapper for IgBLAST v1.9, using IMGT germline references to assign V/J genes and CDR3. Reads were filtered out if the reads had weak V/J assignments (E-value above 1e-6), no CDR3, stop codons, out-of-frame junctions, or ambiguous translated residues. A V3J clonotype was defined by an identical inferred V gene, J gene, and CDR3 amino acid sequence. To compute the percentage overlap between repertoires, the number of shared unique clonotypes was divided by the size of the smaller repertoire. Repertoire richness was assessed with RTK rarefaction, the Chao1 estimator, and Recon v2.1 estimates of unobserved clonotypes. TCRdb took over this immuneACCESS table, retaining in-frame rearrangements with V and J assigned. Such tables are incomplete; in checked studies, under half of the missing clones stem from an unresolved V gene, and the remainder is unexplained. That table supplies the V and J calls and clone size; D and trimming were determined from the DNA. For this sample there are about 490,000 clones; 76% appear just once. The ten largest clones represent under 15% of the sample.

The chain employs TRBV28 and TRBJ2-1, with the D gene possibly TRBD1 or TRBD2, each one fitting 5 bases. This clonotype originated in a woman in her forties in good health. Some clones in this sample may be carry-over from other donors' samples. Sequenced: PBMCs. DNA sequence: TGTGCCAGCTCGGGACCCATTTTTACCCACAGTGAGCAGTTCTTC. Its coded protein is CASSGPIFTHSEQFF.